This T cell receptor beta chain is drawn from a study of shared clonotypes between healthy human individuals (dated by TCRdb to about 2020). A note on the overall study: A couple of women and a few men aged 18 to 49 years were included in the cohort. Each donor's leukapheresis produced roughly between roughly 0.9 and 9 billion PBMCs. Libraries were prepared and TCR repertoires were sequenced by different laboratories using diverse techniques, in order to increase sequencing depth and limit assay-specific biases. Blood TCR repertoires of about 5 healthy adults were deeply sequenced to estimate repertoire size and the extent of clonotype sharing between individuals. Here is what the overall study found, with its caveats: The small number of donors limited the genetic and exposure-history diversity represented. Pairwise subsampling led to the expectation that sequencing depth would affect the degree of clonotype sharing among donors. Sampling was restricted to blood, and TCR repertoires in tissue are likely to differ from TCR repertoires in blood.

Using the deep immunoSEQ assay, TCR CDR3 regions were amplified from genomic DNA by multiplex PCR. Extracted genomic DNA from each cell subset was spread evenly across all wells of several immunoSEQ 96-well plates, with each plate serving as a replicate. For unsorted PBMC, approximately 290 ng genomic DNA, equal to 30,000 or so T cell genomes, was loaded into each replicate PCR. Unsorted PBMC genomic DNA was sequenced across ten immunoSEQ deep assay plates. Purified libraries were quantified with a Qubit 3.0 fluorometer, sized on a Bioanalyzer 2100, and re-quantified with the KAPA Library Quantification kit. Every immunoSEQ 96-well plate was sequenced on a separate single-read 150-cycle Illumina NextSeq 550 flow cell. The authors' pipeline ran thus. The immunoSEQ output contained only junctional sequences without quality scores, so filtering could not match that applied to full-length reads. Sequences were annotated with PyIR, a Python wrapper for IgBLAST v1.9, and V/J genes and CDR3 were assigned using IMGT germline references. Any read was removed if the V/J assignment was weak (E-value above 1e-6), the CDR3 was missing, or the read contained stop codons, out-of-frame junctions, or ambiguous translated residues. V3J clonotypes were defined as sequences sharing the same inferred V gene, J gene, and CDR3 amino acid sequence. Percentage overlap between repertoires was computed as shared unique clonotypes divided by the size of the smaller repertoire. Richness of each repertoire was evaluated using RTK rarefaction, the Chao1 estimator, and Recon v2.1 estimates of unobserved clonotypes. TCRdb re-hosts the immuneACCESS table, in-frame sequences only. Its copies lack some clones; in the studies checked, an unresolved V gene accounts for under half of them, and the cause for the rest is not known. V, J and clone size derive from that table, while D and trimming were established from the DNA sequence. The sample table shows about 460,000 clones, and about 74% are seen once. The top ten hold around 12% of the sample.

A word on this clone: It lacks a known antigen. No base quality information exists; no much larger clone differs at one position.

V lost 2 bases and J lost 3 bases, and the count of bases not matched to a germline gene is 2. The CDR3 numbers 14 residues from cysteine through phenylalanine. CDR3 DNA is the only sequence kept; it has 42 bases, read in frame from the first base. Via the germline V gene (reference sequence), CDR1 is MNHEY and CDR2 SMNVEV. Healthy HIV-negative adults with no recently reported acute infections or vaccinations were included as donors. Every donor was a Caucasian adult residing in Nashville, Tennessee, USA. In the unsorted samples, approximately 82 million PBMCs were counted, and genomic DNA was extracted using the QIAamp DNA Blood Mini kit. After blood collection by leukapheresis, PBMCs were isolated using Ficoll-Histopaque density gradient centrifugation and then cryopreserved in the vapor phase of liquid nitrogen.

The receptor was isolated from a woman aged 40 to 50 in good health. Some clones in this sample may be carry-over from other donors' samples. The sample consisted of PBMCs. The chain links TRBV27 with TRBJ2-7, and TRBD1 aligns with 9 junction nucleotides. This receptor has the CDR3 CASSLGQGYYEQYF. The base sequence is TGTGCCAGCAGTTTAGGACAGGGGTACTACGAGCAGTACTTC.